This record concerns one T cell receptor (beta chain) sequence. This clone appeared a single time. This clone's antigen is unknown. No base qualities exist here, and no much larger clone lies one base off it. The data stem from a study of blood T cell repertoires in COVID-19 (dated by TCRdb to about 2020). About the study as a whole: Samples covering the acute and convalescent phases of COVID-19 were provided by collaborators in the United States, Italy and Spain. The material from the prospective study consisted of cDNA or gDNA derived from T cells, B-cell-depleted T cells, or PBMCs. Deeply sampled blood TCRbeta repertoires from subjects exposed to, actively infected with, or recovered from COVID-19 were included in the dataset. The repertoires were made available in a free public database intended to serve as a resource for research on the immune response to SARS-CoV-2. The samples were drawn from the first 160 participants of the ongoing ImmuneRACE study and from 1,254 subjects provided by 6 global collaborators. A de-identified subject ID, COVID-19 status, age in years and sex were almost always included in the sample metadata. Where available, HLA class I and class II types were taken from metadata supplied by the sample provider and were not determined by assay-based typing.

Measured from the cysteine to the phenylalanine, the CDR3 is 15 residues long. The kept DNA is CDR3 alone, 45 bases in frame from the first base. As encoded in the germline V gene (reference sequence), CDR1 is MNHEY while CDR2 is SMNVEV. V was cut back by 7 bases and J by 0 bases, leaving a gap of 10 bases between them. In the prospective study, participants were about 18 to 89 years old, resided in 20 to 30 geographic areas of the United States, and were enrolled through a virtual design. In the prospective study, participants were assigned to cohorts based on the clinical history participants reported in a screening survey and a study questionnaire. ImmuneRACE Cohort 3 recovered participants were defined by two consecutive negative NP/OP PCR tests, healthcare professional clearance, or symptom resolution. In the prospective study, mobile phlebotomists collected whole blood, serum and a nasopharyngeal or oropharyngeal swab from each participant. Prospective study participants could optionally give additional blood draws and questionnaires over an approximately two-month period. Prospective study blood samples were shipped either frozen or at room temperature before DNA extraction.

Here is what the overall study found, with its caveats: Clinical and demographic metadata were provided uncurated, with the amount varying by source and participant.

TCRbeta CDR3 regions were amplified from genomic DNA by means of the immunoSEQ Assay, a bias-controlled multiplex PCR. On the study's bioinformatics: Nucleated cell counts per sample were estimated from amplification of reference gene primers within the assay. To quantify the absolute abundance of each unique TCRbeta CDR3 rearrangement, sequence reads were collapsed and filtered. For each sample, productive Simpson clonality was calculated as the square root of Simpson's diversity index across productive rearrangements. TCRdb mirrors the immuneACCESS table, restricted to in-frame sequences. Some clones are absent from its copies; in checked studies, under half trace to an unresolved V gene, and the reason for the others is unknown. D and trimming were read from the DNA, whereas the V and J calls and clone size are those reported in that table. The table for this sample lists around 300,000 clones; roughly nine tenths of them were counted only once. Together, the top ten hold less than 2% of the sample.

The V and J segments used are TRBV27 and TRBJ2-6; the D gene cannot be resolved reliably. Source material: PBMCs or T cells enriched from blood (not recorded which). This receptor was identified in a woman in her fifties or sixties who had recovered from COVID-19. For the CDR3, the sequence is CASTSPSSGANVLTF. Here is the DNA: TGTGCCAGCACCTCCCCCAGCTCTGGGGCCAACGTCCTGACTTTC.